This entry lists 17 T cell receptor beta chains sequenced from one sample in a study of Graves' ophthalmopathy and Graves' hyperthyroidism. Investigators amplified TCR beta CDR3 regions from RNA transcripts. In the first round, RT-PCR was carried out with HTBI primers, and a multiplex PCR formed the second round. MiXCR was run by TCRdb on the multiplex PCR reads, yielding one entry per CDR3 protein. The sample lists 350,000 to 400,000 distinct CDR3 sequences, 15% to 20% occurring once. Sample: peripheral blood. These receptors came from a woman aged 18 to 35 with Graves' ophthalmopathy.

The chain joins TRBV14 to TRBJ2-7; possible D gene TRBD1, 6 bases. This CDR3 has 17 amino acids. The V end lost 2 bases, the J end lost 1 base, and 18 bases lay between the germline ends. Germline-derived CDR1 and CDR2 are SGHDN and FVKESK. The CDR3 DNA reads TGTGCCAGCAGCCAACGGGCAGGGGCGCATCAGTCCTACGAGCAGTACTTC. Protein product: CASSQRAGAHQSYEQYF.

With respect to this clonotype: A much larger clone lies a single base off, so this may be a read error. This chain uses TRBV29-1 with TRBJ2-7; D tentatively fits TRBD1 or TRBD2 (5 bases each). CDR3 length: 15 residues. CDR1 SQVTM and CDR2 ANQGSEA come from the germline V gene. V lost 1 base, J lost 5 bases, and 18 bases lay in between. This CDR3 is CSVEAPQWGRNEQYF. The CDR3, as DNA: TGCAGCGTTGAAGCCCCTCAGTGGGGACGGAACGAGCAGTACTTC.

This clonotype showed up many times. This chain joins TRBV6-5 and TRBJ2-7; no clear D gene. CDR3 length: 12 amino acids. Looked up from germline, CDR1 is MNHEY and CDR2 is SVGAGI. Trimming took off 2 bases at V and 6 bases at J, with 8 bases between the two ends. CDR3 nucleotide sequence: TGTGCCAGCAGTTACCCCACCAGCGAGCAGTACTTC. This codes for CASSYPTSEQYF.

This clonotype was counted many times. This chain uses TRBV6-2 or TRBV6-3 with TRBJ2-7; 9 nucleotides align to TRBD2. V shed 10 bases and J 4 bases; nucleotides not matched to a gene: 2. The CDR3 spans 11 residues. Looked up from germline, CDR1 is MNHEY and CDR2 is SVGEGT. CDR3 coding DNA: TGTGCCACCGGACTAGCGTACGAGCAGTACTTC. It encodes CATGLAYEQYF.

The chain couples TRBV6-1 to TRBJ2-7; no firm D call. The DNA end favors TRBJ2-5, so the J call may be wrong. The CDR3 contains 14 residues. Germline CDR1 is MNHNS and CDR2 is SASEGT. This chain's CDR3 is CASSEGSSIGTQYF. The CDR3 region has the DNA TGTGCCAGCAGTGAAGGGTCTTCTATTGGGACCCAGTACTTC.

The sample holds many counts of this clonotype. The V gene is TRBV27, the J gene TRBJ1-1, with unresolved D. From germline, CDR1 is MNHEY and CDR2 SMNVEV (reference sequence). The V and J ends lost 5 bases and 0 bases respectively, with 7 bases between them. The CDR3 sequence is 13 residues long. CDR3 residues: CASSPLVNTEAFF. The CDR3 nucleotides read TGTGCCAGCAGTCCGCTGGTGAACACTGAAGCTTTCTTT.

This clonotype has at least ten counts. CDR3 sequence: CASSKQDGPQHF. In nucleotides, the CDR3 is TGTGCCAGTAGTAAGCAGGACGGTCCCCAGCATTTT. The genes are TRBV19 and TRBJ1-5; D call uncertain. The V gene's germline CDR1 is LNHDA and CDR2 SQIVND (reference sequence). The CDR3 has 12 amino acids. Trimming shortened V by 4 bases and J by 10 bases, and 11 bases separated the two germline ends.

This clonotype was counted at least ten times. The chain recombines TRBV11-2 with TRBJ1-1; perhaps TRBD1 as D (5 bases). From germline, CDR1 is SGHAT and CDR2 FQNNGV. V dropped 5 bases and J dropped 1 base, with 17 bases sitting between them. The CDR3 is made up of 16 amino acids. The CDR3 protein is CASSTPGGGGNTEAFF. The DNA of the CDR3 is TGTGCCAGCAGCACCCCAGGTGGCGGGGGGAACACTGAAGCTTTCTTT.

The chain is built from TRBV10-3 and TRBJ2-5, with D unresolved. Trimming took 2 bases from V and 10 from J, leaving 8 bases between them. The germline V gene encodes CDR1 ENHRY and CDR2 SYGVKD. The CDR3 runs to 11 residues. CDR3 DNA sequence: TGTGCCATCAGTGAGGGTGGGGACCAGTACTTC. This codes for CAISEGGDQYF.

This clonotype came up many times. The CDR3 loop reads CASSYSGPSTEAFF. The CDR3, as DNA: TGTGCCAGCAGTTACTCGGGACCGAGCACTGAAGCTTTCTTT. The genes are TRBV6-5 and TRBJ1-1; perhaps TRBD1 as D (5 bases). This CDR3 contains 14 residues. Trimming took 0 bases from V and 4 from J, leaving 9 bases between them. Germline V CDR1 and CDR2: MNHEY, SVGAGI.

In this sample, this clonotype turned up many times. The J gene is TRBJ2-4, the V gene TRBV6-1; a possible D gene is TRBD1 (8 bases). This CDR3 is 18 amino acids long. The V gene's germline CDR1 is MNHNS and CDR2 SASEGT. The V and J ends lost 8 bases and 0 bases respectively, with 23 bases between them. CDR3 loop: CASQTHTGGAGAKNIQYF. Written as DNA, the CDR3 is TGTGCCAGCCAAACACACACAGGGGGGGCGGGAGCCAAAAACATTCAGTACTTC.

To note about this clonotype: This could be a read error, since a much larger clone is one nucleotide away. CDR3 sequence: CNAFGSYNEQFF. The CDR3, as DNA: TGCAATGCCTTCGGGAGTTACAATGAGCAGTTCTTC. The chain links TRBV20-1 to TRBJ2-1, with D possibly matching TRBD2 (6 bases). The CDR3 totals 12 residues. Germline values: CDR1 DFQATT, CDR2 SNEGSKA (reference sequence).

This clonotype was detected many times. This chain joins TRBV6-5 and TRBJ2-2; 12 nucleotides agree with TRBD2. V was clipped by 11 bases and J by 0 bases; unmatched bases: 7. The CDR3 is 16 amino acids. Germline V gene lookup returns CDR1 MNHEY and CDR2 SVGAGI. CDR3 amino acids: CAGSRTSGANTGELFF. The CDR3 DNA reads as TGTGCCGGATCCCGGACTAGCGGGGCGAACACCGGGGAGCTGTTTTTT.

This clonotype was observed at least ten times. CDR3 amino acids: CASSPGGRDTQYF. CDR3 in DNA: TGTGCCAGTAGTCCAGGGGGCCGGGATACGCAGTATTTT. The chain links TRBV19 to TRBJ2-3; 8 nucleotides agree with TRBD1. The germline CDR1 and CDR2 sequences are LNHDA and SQIVND (reference sequence). V shed 5 bases and J 6 bases; nucleotides not matched to a gene: 4. The CDR3 is 13 amino acids.

This clonotype was seen repeatedly, ten times or more. The chain combines TRBV10-1 with TRBJ1-2; no clear D gene. The CDR3 consists of 14 residues. The germline gives CDR1 WNHNN, CDR2 SYGVQD (reference sequence). Trimming shortened V by 4 bases and J by 2 bases, and 11 bases separated the two germline ends. CDR3 bases: TGCGCCAGCAGTGTACGGGGAGTAAACTATGGCTACACCTTC. Translating it yields CASSVRGVNYGYTF.

This clonotype was seen ten or more times. The rearrangement links TRBV20-1 to TRBJ1-1; D uncertain. Germline CDR1 is DFQATT and CDR2 is SNEGSKA (reference sequence). The length of the CDR3 is 14 residues. V was pared by 5 bases and J by 4 bases, with 17 bases between. The CDR3 DNA sequence: TGCAGTGCTGCAAAGCCCCTCCGGGCCACTGAAGCTTTCTTT. The encoded protein is CSAAKPLRATEAFF.

This clonotype showed up many times. J is TRBJ1-5 and V is TRBV11-2; TRBD1 aligns across 7 bases. V was clipped by 1 base and J by 5 bases; unmatched bases: 5. This CDR3 has 15 residues. Germline V gene sequence: CDR1 SGHAT, CDR2 FQNNGV. The CDR3 DNA is TGTGCCAGCAGCTTAGGGACAGGCGGACATCAGCCCCAGCATTTT. Translated, it gives CASSLGTGGHQPQHF.